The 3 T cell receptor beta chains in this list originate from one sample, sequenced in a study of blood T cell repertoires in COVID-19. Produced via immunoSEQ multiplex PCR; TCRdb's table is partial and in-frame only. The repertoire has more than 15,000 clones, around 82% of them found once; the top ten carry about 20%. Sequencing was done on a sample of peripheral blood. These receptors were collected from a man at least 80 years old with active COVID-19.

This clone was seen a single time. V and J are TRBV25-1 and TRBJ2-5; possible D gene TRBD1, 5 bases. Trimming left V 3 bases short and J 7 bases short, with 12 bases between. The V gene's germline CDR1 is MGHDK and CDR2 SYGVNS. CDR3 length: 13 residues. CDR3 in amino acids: CASSEQGWGTQYF. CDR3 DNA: TGTGCCAGCAGTGAGCAGGGATGGGGGACCCAGTACTTC.

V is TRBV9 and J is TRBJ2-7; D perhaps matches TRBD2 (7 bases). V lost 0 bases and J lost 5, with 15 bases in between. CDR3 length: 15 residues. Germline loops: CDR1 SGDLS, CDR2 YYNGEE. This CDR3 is CASSVGTGRVDEQYF. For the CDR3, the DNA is TGTGCCAGCAGCGTAGGCACAGGGAGGGTAGACGAGCAGTACTTC.

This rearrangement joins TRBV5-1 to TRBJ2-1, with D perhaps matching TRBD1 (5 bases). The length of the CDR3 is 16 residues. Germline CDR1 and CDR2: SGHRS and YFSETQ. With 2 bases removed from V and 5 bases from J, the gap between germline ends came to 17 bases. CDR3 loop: CASSLSSQARNNEQFF. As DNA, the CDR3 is TGCGCCAGCAGCTTAAGTTCACAGGCAAGGAACAATGAGCAGTTCTTC.